This is a list of T cell receptor beta chains from one sample in a study of blood T cell repertoires in COVID-19. Generated by immunoSEQ multiplex PCR, the TCRdb table keeps only in-frame clones and is missing some. The sample includes over 90,000 clones, about nine tenths of them seen just once. Sequenced material: peripheral blood. The receptors originated from a woman of 80 years or more in a cohort sampled during active COVID-19. Each CDR3 is given without its conserved first and last residue. The order of the fields is CDR3 protein, J gene, CDR3 length, clone size, V gene. For some rows the clone size is stated as once, few or many, or as a class when expanded; others skip it.

cdr3_aa: ASRATSASYEQY; j_call: TRBJ2-7; cdr3_length: 12; clone_size: -; v_call: TRBV23-1
cdr3_aa: ASSFYQSGSSGYT; j_call: TRBJ1-2; cdr3_length: 13; clone_size: -; v_call: TRBV7-9
cdr3_aa: ASSQQTSSGFFSSYEQY; j_call: TRBJ2-7; cdr3_length: 17; clone_size: -; v_call: TRBV4-2
cdr3_aa: ASSADRVGEAF; j_call: TRBJ1-1; cdr3_length: 11; clone_size: -; v_call: TRBV5-1
cdr3_aa: SVAWTGRETQY; j_call: TRBJ2-5; cdr3_length: 11; clone_size: -; v_call: TRBV29-1
cdr3_aa: ASRLGQSMEQF; j_call: TRBJ2-1; cdr3_length: 11; clone_size: -; v_call: TRBV6-5
cdr3_aa: ASSFRGTAYGYT; j_call: TRBJ1-2; cdr3_length: 12; clone_size: -; v_call: TRBV28
cdr3_aa: ASSLGRGPVGQPQH; j_call: TRBJ1-5; cdr3_length: 14; clone_size: -; v_call: TRBV5-8
cdr3_aa: ASSLDLAVSYNEQF; j_call: TRBJ2-1; cdr3_length: 14; clone_size: -; v_call: TRBV11-3
cdr3_aa: ASSLQTSGMSSYEQY; j_call: TRBJ2-7; cdr3_length: 15; clone_size: -; v_call: TRBV21-1
cdr3_aa: ASSLVSASYEQY; j_call: TRBJ2-7; cdr3_length: 12; clone_size: -; v_call: TRBV28
cdr3_aa: ASSVVPQGANTEAF; j_call: TRBJ1-1; cdr3_length: 14; clone_size: -; v_call: TRBV9
cdr3_aa: ASSTGLAVAYNEQF; j_call: TRBJ2-1; cdr3_length: 14; clone_size: -; v_call: TRBV5-1
cdr3_aa: ASTDLTGIRDTGELF; j_call: TRBJ2-2; cdr3_length: 15; clone_size: -; v_call: TRBV28
cdr3_aa: ASSSGEYGYT; j_call: TRBJ1-2; cdr3_length: 10; clone_size: -; v_call: TRBV11-2
cdr3_aa: ASTSGDRGGYT; j_call: TRBJ1-2; cdr3_length: 11; clone_size: -; v_call: TRBV6-5
cdr3_aa: ASSPPGSSYNSPLH; j_call: TRBJ1-6; cdr3_length: 14; clone_size: -; v_call: TRBV3-1/TRBV3-2
cdr3_aa: ASSRSGTKTYEQY; j_call: TRBJ2-7; cdr3_length: 13; clone_size: few; v_call: TRBV5-6
cdr3_aa: ATRETGASGYT; j_call: TRBJ1-2; cdr3_length: 11; clone_size: -; v_call: TRBV24-1
cdr3_aa: ASSLPQTEAF; j_call: TRBJ1-1; cdr3_length: 10; clone_size: -; v_call: TRBV28